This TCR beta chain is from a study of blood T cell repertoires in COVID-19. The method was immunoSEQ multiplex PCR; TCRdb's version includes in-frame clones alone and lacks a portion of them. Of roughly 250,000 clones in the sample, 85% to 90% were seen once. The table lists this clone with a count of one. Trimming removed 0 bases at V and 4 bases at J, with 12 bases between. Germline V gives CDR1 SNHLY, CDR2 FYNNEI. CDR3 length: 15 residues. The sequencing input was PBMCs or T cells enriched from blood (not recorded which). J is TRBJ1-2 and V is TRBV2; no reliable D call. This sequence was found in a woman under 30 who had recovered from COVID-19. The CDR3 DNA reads TGTGCCAGCAGTGAAGCGGTACAGACGTCCTATGGCTACACCTTC. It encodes CASSEAVQTSYGYTF.